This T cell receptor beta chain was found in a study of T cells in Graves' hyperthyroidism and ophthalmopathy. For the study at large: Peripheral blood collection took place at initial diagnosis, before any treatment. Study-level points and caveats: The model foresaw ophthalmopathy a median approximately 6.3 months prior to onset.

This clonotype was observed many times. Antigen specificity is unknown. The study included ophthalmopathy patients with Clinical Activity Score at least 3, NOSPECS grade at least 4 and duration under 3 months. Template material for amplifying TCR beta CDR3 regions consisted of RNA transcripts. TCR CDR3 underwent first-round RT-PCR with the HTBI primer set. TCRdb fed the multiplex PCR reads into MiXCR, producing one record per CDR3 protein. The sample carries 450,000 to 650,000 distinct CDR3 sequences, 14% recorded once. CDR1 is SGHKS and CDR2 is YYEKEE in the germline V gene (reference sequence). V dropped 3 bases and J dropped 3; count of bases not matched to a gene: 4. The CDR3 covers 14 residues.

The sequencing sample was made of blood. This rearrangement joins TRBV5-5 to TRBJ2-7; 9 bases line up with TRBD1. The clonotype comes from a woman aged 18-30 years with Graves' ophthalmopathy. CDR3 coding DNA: TGTGCCAGCAGCTGGACAGGGGCCAACTACGAGCAGTACTTC. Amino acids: CASSWTGANYEQYF. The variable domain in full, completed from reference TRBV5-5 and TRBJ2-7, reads DAGVTQSPTHLIKTRGQQVTLRCSPISGHKSVSWYQQVLGQGPQFIFQYYEKEERGRGNFPDRFSARQFPNYSSELNVNALLLGDSALYLCASSWTGANYEQYFGPGTRLTVT.